Given below is one T cell receptor (beta chain) in context. The target antigen is unknown. A universal primer site came from template switching; cDNA carried unique molecular identifiers. TCRdb re-called the 5' RACE reads through MiXCR, storing one row per CDR3 protein. The table records hundreds of thousands of distinct CDR3 sequences, 8% to 9% of them present only once. Deletions cut 2 bases from V and 5 bases from J, with 12 bases between. Looked up from germline, CDR1 is MNHEY and CDR2 is SMNVEV (reference sequence). This CDR3 is built from 15 residues. The data are from a study of identical twins. There were only healthy Caucasians among the donors. Study-wide results and limits: Researchers reported excess low generation probability among twin-shared out-of-frame alpha sequences. With monozygotic twins, out-of-frame TCR alpha sharing exceeded what models estimated.

This same sample was also part of a study on yellow fever vaccine responses in identical twins.

The source material was memory (CD45RO+) T cells sorted from blood. This TCR came from a woman under 30 in good health. The chain links TRBV27 to TRBJ2-2, with a tentative D call TRBD2 (5 bases). For the CDR3, the DNA is TGTGCCAGCAGTTTAGCGTTTCGGGGTACCGGGGAGCTGTTTTTT. Translation: CASSLAFRGTGELFF.